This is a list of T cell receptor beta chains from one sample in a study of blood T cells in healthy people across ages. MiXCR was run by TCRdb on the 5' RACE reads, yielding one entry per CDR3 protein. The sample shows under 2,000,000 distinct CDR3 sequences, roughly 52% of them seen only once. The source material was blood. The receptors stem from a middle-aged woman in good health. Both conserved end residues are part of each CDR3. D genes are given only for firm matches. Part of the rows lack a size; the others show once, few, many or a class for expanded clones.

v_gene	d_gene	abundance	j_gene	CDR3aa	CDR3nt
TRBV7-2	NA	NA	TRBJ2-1	CASCQLASDEQFF	TGTGCCAGCTGCCAACTAGCTTCCGATGAGCAGTTCTTC
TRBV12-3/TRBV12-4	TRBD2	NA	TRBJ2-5	CASSLKIGGDVETQYF	TGTGCCAGCAGTTTGAAGATTGGGGGGGATGTAGAGACCCAGTACTTC
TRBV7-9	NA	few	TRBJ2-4	CASSSRVAQNIQYF	TGTGCCAGCAGCTCGCGAGTTGCACAAAACATTCAGTACTTC
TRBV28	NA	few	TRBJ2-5	CASSLLPGQRSWATQYF	TGTGCCAGCAGTTTATTACCCGGACAGCGGTCGTGGGCGACCCAGTACTTC
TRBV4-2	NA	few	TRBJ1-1	CASRPAGMNTEAFF	TGTGCCAGCAGACCTGCCGGGATGAACACTGAAGCTTTCTTT
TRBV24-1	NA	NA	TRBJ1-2	CATSDPETEIYGYTF	TGTGCCACCAGTGATCCCGAAACAGAGATCTATGGCTACACCTTC
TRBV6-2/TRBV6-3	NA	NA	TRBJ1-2	CASSYSIPYGYTF	TGTGCCAGCAGTTACTCGATCCCCTATGGCTACACCTTC
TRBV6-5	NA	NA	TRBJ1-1	CASSSELPPKGRGAFF	TGTGCCAGCAGTTCCGAACTCCCTCCCAAAGGGAGGGGGGCTTTCTTT
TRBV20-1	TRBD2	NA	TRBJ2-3	CSAHWTSGILTDTQYF	TGCAGTGCTCACTGGACTAGCGGAATTCTTACAGATACGCAGTATTTT
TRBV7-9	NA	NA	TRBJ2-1	CASRGKGPDNEQFF	TGTGCCAGCAGAGGGAAGGGGCCGGACAATGAGCAGTTCTTC
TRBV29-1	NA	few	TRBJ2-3	CSVEEGAGDTQYF	TGCAGCGTTGAAGAGGGGGCTGGAGATACGCAGTATTTT
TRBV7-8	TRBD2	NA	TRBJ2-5	CASSFGRGVETQYF	TGTGCCAGCAGCTTTGGGCGGGGGGTAGAGACCCAGTACTTC
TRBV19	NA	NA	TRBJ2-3	CASRTGNDDTQYF	TGTGCCAGTAGAACAGGGAACGACGATACGCAGTATTTT
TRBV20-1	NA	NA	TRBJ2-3	CSAKGTSQTDTQYF	TGCAGTGCTAAGGGCACCTCCCAGACAGATACGCAGTATTTT
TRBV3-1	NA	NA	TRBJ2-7	CASSQDVGGAVYEQYF	TGTGCCAGCAGCCAAGATGTCGGCGGGGCCGTCTACGAGCAGTACTTC
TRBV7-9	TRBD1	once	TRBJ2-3	CASSSPWGGQGADTQYF	TGTGCCAGCAGCTCCCCCTGGGGGGGACAGGGCGCAGATACGCAGTATTTT
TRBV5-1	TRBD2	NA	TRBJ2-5	CASSLGPGRTSVETQYF	TGCGCCAGCAGCTTGGGCCCAGGTAGGACTAGCGTGGAGACCCAGTACTTC
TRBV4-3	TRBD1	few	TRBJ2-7	CASSQVRGRYEQYF	TGCGCCAGCAGCCAAGTTAGGGGGCGATACGAGCAGTACTTC
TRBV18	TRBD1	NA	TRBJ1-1	CASSDRQGGNTEAFF	TGTGCCAGCTCTGATCGACAGGGTGGAAACACTGAAGCTTTCTTT
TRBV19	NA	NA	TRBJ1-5	CASGPGPGSLSNQPQHF	TGTGCCAGCGGGCCGGGTCCTGGGTCTCTGAGCAATCAGCCCCAGCATTTT
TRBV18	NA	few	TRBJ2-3	CASSPPWRGHTDTQYF	TGTGCCAGCTCACCACCATGGCGGGGACACACAGATACGCAGTATTTT
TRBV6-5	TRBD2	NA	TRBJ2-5	CASKNGGVQETQYF	TGTGCCAGCAAGAACGGGGGGGTACAAGAGACCCAGTACTTC
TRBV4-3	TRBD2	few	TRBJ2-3	CASSHPGRGGRDTQYF	TGCGCCAGCAGCCACCCCGGGCGGGGGGGCAGAGATACGCAGTATTTT
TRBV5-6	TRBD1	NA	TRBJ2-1	CASSFRTGGYNEQFF	TGTGCCAGCAGCTTTAGGACAGGGGGGTACAATGAGCAGTTCTTC
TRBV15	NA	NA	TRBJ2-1	CATSRDEGNEQFF	TGTGCCACCAGCAGAGATGAGGGAAATGAGCAGTTCTTC
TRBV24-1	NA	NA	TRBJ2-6	CATSDKYFSGANVLTF	TGTGCCACCAGTGATAAGTACTTCTCTGGGGCCAACGTCCTGACTTTC
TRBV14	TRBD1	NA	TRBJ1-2	CASSQAATGHYGYTF	TGTGCCAGCAGCCAAGCGGCGACAGGGCATTATGGCTACACCTTC
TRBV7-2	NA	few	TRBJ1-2	CASSLDHIYGYTF	TGTGCCAGCAGCTTAGACCATATCTATGGCTACACCTTC
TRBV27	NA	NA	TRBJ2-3	CASSLYRAPAGDTQYF	TGTGCCAGCAGCCTGTACCGGGCCCCCGCCGGGGATACGCAGTATTTT
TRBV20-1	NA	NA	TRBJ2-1	CSARDGGRGAYNEQFF	TGCAGTGCTAGAGACGGAGGCAGGGGCGCCTACAATGAGCAGTTCTTC
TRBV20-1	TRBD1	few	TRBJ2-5	CSAPTGGDRRAQYF	TGCAGTGCTCCTACAGGGGGCGATCGCAGGGCCCAGTACTTC
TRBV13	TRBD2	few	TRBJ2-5	CASSFAGTREETQYF	TGTGCCAGCAGCTTCGCCGGGACTAGAGAAGAGACCCAGTACTTC
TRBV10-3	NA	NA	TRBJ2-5	CAISYGPSQETQYF	TGTGCCATCAGTTATGGACCGTCCCAAGAGACCCAGTACTTC
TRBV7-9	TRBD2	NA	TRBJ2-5	CASIGSGEETQYF	TGTGCCAGCATCGGTAGCGGGGAAGAGACCCAGTACTTC
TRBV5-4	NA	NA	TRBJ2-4	CASSLARQENIQYF	TGTGCCAGCAGCTTGGCGCGTCAGGAAAACATTCAGTACTTC
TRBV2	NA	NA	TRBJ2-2	CASRLQGHTGELFF	TGTGCCAGCAGGTTACAGGGTCACACCGGGGAGCTGTTTTTT
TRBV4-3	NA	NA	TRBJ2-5	CASSQFSKGEGHMETQYF	TGCGCCAGCAGCCAATTCTCGAAGGGCGAGGGACATATGGAGACCCAGTACTTC
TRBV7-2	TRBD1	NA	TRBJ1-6	CASSRDRGVTPLHF	TGTGCCAGCAGCAGGGACAGGGGAGTGACACCCCTCCACTTT
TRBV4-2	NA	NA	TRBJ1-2	CASSQDRTPNYGYTF	TGTGCCAGCAGCCAAGACAGGACACCTAACTATGGCTACACCTTC
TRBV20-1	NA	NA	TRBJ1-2	CSASRAQGATHGYTF	TGCAGTGCTAGTCGGGCCCAGGGAGCGACCCATGGCTACACCTTC
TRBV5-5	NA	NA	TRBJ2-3	CASRLPGDTDTQYF	TGTGCCAGCAGGTTACCGGGGGACACAGATACGCAGTATTTT
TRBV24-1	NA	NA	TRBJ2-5	CATSVGPKETQYF	TGTGCCACCAGTGTAGGACCGAAAGAGACCCAGTACTTC
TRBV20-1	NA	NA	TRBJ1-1	CSATAPGAEAFF	TGCAGTGCTACTGCCCCAGGGGCTGAAGCTTTCTTT
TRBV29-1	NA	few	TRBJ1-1	CSVEVRGENTEAFF	TGCAGCGTTGAAGTGAGGGGCGAGAACACTGAAGCTTTCTTT
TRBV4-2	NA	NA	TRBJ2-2	CASSQDRSSANTGELFF	TGTGCCAGCAGCCAAGATCGAAGTAGCGCCAACACCGGGGAGCTGTTTTTT
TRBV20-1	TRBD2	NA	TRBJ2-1	CRAGGGNEQFF	TGCAGAGCGGGGGGGGGCAATGAGCAGTTCTTC
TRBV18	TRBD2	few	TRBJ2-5	CASSPLADQETQYF	TGTGCCAGCTCACCGCTAGCGGACCAAGAGACCCAGTACTTC
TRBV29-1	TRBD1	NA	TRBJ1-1	CSVQGAKGDTEAFF	TGCAGCGTTCAGGGGGCAAAGGGGGACACTGAAGCTTTCTTT
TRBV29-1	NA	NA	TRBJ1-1	CSVGQETEAFF	TGCAGCGTTGGCCAGGAGACTGAAGCTTTCTTT
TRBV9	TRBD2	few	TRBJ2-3	CASRSDPGLAPMDTQYF	TGTGCCAGCAGATCTGATCCGGGACTAGCCCCCATGGATACGCAGTATTTT
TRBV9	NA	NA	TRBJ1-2	CASSVGQTGGNTF	TGTGCCAGCAGCGTAGGTCAAACCGGCGGTAACACCTTC
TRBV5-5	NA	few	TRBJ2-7	CASSLGTAPPYEQYF	TGTGCCAGCAGCTTGGGGACAGCCCCTCCCTACGAGCAGTACTTC
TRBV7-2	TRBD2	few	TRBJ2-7	CASSSSPSGGSYEQYF	TGTGCCAGCAGCTCCTCTCCTAGCGGGGGATCCTACGAGCAGTACTTC
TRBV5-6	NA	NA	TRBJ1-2	CASSLGPDANYGYTF	TGTGCCAGCAGCTTGGGGCCAGACGCTAACTATGGCTACACCTTC
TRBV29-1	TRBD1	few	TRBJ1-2	CSVQTGDYGYTF	TGCAGCGTCCAAACAGGGGACTATGGCTACACCTTC